These 18 T cell receptor beta chains were all obtained from the same sample, sequenced in a study of PD-1 blockade in classical Hodgkin lymphoma. Noted time point: newly diagnosed, previously untreated cHL patient sample. It was by magnetic negative selection that CD4+ T cells were purified from thawed PBMCs. Clones were read by immunoSEQ multiplex PCR, and TCRdb kept only the in-frame ones, dropping some. The repertoire holds 20,000 to 25,000 clones, with under 95% as singletons. Sequencing was carried out using CD4+ T cells from blood. Receptors originate from a human donor with classical Hodgkin lymphoma.

This chain joins TRBV6-5 and TRBJ1-1; a possible D gene is TRBD1 (5 bases). Trimming left V 6 bases short and J 4 bases short, with 15 bases between. Looked up from germline, CDR1 is MNHEY and CDR2 is SVGAGI. The CDR3 totals 14 residues. CDR3 DNA sequence: TGTGCCAGCAGGAGGGGTCAAGAGGGCACTGAAGCTTTCTTT. Residues: CASRRGQEGTEAFF.

Here the CDR3 reads CASSPPLGMGVQPQHF. As DNA, the CDR3 is TGCGCCAGCAGCCCCCCCCTAGGAATGGGGGTACAGCCCCAGCATTTT. V gene TRBV4-1 combines with J gene TRBJ1-5, with a tentative D call TRBD1 (5 bases). The germline V gene encodes CDR1 MGHRA and CDR2 YSYEKL. The germline V and J ends were trimmed by 4 bases and 7 bases, with 20 bases remaining between them. The CDR3 consists of 16 residues.

The J gene is TRBJ2-5, the V gene TRBV7-8; 13 nucleotides match TRBD2. Trimming cost V 5 bases and J 9 bases; bases outside gene matches: 6. Germline V CDR1 and CDR2: SGHVS, FQNEAQ. This CDR3 comprises 14 residues. Here the CDR3 DNA reads TGTGCCAGCAGCCTCGGACTAGCGGGGGTCTCCCAGTACTTC. Amino acids: CASSLGLAGVSQYF.

This chain joins TRBV15 and TRBJ2-3; D gene unclear. CDR3 size: 14 residues. CDR1 LNHNV and CDR2 YYDKDF come from the germline V gene (reference sequence). V dropped 3 bases and J dropped 2 bases, with 9 bases sitting between them. CDR3 loop: CATSSQHITDTQYF. The CDR3 DNA sequence: TGTGCCACCAGCAGTCAGCACATCACAGATACGCAGTATTTT.

This clone is a singleton in its sample. The chain has TRBV27 and TRBJ1-4, with a weak D call TRBD1 (6 bases). Germline lookup yields CDR1 MNHEY and CDR2 SMNVEV (reference sequence). The V end was cut by 6 bases, the J end by 7 bases, with 12 bases between. This CDR3 is built from 13 residues. In nucleotides, the CDR3 is TGTGCCAGCAGACCAGGGGACGGTGAAAAACTGTTTTTT. This translates into CASRPGDGEKLFF.

J is TRBJ2-5 and V is TRBV9; 12 nucleotides line up with TRBD2. The CDR3 loop spans 16 amino acids. The germline gives CDR1 SGDLS, CDR2 YYNGEE. The V gene end was trimmed by 4 bases and the J gene end by 5 bases; junction bases not matched to a gene: 9. CDR3 sequence: CASSPPWLAGGETQYF. Here the CDR3 DNA reads TGTGCCAGCAGCCCCCCCTGGCTAGCGGGGGGGGAGACCCAGTACTTC.

The chain employs TRBV2 and TRBJ1-2; possibly TRBD1 for D (6 bases). V was trimmed by 8 bases and J by 6 bases, leaving 16 bases between them. The CDR3 sequence is 13 residues long. Germline V lookup: CDR1 SNHLY, CDR2 FYNNEI. The CDR3 bases are TGTGCCAGCGGTGGGGGGGGCCGGAATGGCTACACCTTC. It encodes CASGGGGRNGYTF.

The chain has TRBV7-2 and TRBJ2-1, with D perhaps TRBD2 (6 bases). Germline CDR1 reads SGHTA; CDR2 reads FQGNSA. The CDR3 runs 18 residues. Trimming left V 5 bases short and J 3 bases short, with 23 bases between. CDR3: CASSPGPILASFYNEQFF. CDR3 in DNA: TGTGCCAGCAGCCCAGGGCCGATACTAGCCTCCTTCTACAATGAGCAGTTCTTC. The full variable domain, completed using reference TRBV7-2 and TRBJ2-1, is GAGVSQSPSNKVTEKGKDVELRCDPISGHTALYWYRQSLGQGLEFLIYFQGNSAPDKSGLPSDRFSAERTGGSVSTLTIQRTQQEDSAVYLCASSPGPILASFYNEQFFGPGTRLTVL.

The CDR3: CASSSLIAGITDTQYF. The CDR3 DNA sequence: TGTGCCAGCTCTTCCTTGATTGCGGGAATCACAGATACGCAGTATTTT. The chain carries TRBV27 and TRBJ2-3, with D possibly matching TRBD2 (6 bases). The V gene lost 8 bases and the J gene lost 2 bases, with 20 bases spanning the gap. CDR3 length equals 16 residues. CDR1 is MNHEY and CDR2 is SMNVEV in the germline V gene (reference sequence).

The chain couples TRBV12-5 to TRBJ1-1; TRBD1 is a possible D gene (5 bases). Trimming took 2 bases from V and 0 from J, leaving 10 bases between them. Germline values: CDR1 LGHNT, CDR2 FRNRAP. The CDR3 length is 15 residues. The CDR3 spells CASGLWGTLNTEAFF. The CDR3 nucleotides read TGTGCTAGTGGTTTGTGGGGGACCCTGAACACTGAAGCTTTCTTT.

V gene TRBV27 combines with J gene TRBJ2-7; 7 nucleotides align to TRBD1. With 6 bases clipped from V and 6 bases from J, the junction kept 11 bases outside the gene matches. The germline CDR1 and CDR2 sequences are MNHEY and SMNVEV (reference sequence). The CDR3 is 14 amino acids. The CDR3 protein is CASRATTGVGEQYF. CDR3 nucleotide sequence: TGTGCCAGCAGAGCAACCACAGGGGTGGGCGAGCAGTACTTC.

The chain has TRBV28 and TRBJ1-1; unclear D gene. The V gene's germline CDR1 is MDHEN and CDR2 SYDVKM. V was trimmed by 8 bases and J by 3 bases, leaving 10 bases between them. The CDR3 is 12 residues long. This chain's CDR3 is CASGIFDTEAFF. CDR3 sequence (DNA): TGTGCCAGCGGTATTTTTGACACTGAAGCTTTCTTT. Variable domain in full (rest from reference TRBV28 and TRBJ1-1): DVKVTQSSRYLVKRTGEKVFLECVQDMDHENMFWYRQDPGLGLRLIYFSYDVKMKEKGDIPEGYSVSREKKERFSLILESASTNQTSMYLCASGIFDTEAFFGQGTRLTVV.

The chain uses TRBV29-1 and TRBJ2-7; D may be TRBD1 or TRBD2 (5 bases each). Trimming took 4 bases from V and 6 from J, leaving 13 bases between them. This CDR3 has 12 residues. The germline gives CDR1 SQVTM, CDR2 ANQGSEA. The CDR3 here is CSVGPTGREQYF. In DNA form, the CDR3 reads TGCAGCGTTGGCCCTACGGGGCGCGAGCAGTACTTC.

The J gene is TRBJ2-3, the V gene TRBV14, with a weak D call TRBD2 (6 bases). Germline loops: CDR1 SGHDN, CDR2 FVKESK. This CDR3 is built from 17 residues. The V and J ends lost 0 bases and 1 base respectively, with 14 bases between them. CDR3 nucleotide sequence: TGTGCCAGCAGCCAAGATTCTCCCCAGCGGGGCACAGATACGCAGTATTTT. Encoded protein: CASSQDSPQRGTDTQYF.

This chain connects TRBV27 to TRBJ1-1; the D gene is possibly TRBD1 (5 bases). The length of the CDR3 is 18 residues. Germline CDR1 MNHEY, CDR2 SMNVEV (reference sequence). The germline V and J ends were trimmed by 3 bases and 11 bases, with 31 bases remaining between them. Here the CDR3 reads CASSLSGRPGPIGGWAFF. The CDR3, as DNA: TGTGCCAGCAGTTTGTCTGGGCGCCCGGGACCCATTGGGGGTTGGGCTTTCTTT.

This clone turned up a few times. V and J are TRBV5-4 and TRBJ2-7; no definite D call. Germline CDR1 SGHNT, CDR2 YYREEE (reference sequence). CDR3 length: 13 residues. V lost 0 bases and J 3 bases, leaving 7 bases between the germline ends. The CDR3 DNA reads TGTGCCAGCAGCTTGGGGCGCCACTACGAGCAGTACTTC. Amino acid sequence: CASSLGRHYEQYF.

This chain links TRBV30 with TRBJ2-3, with a weak D call TRBD2 (5 bases). The V end lost 2 bases, the J end lost 2 bases, and 14 bases lay between the germline ends. Germline V CDR1 and CDR2: GTSNPN, SVGIG (reference sequence). This CDR3 is built from 15 residues. The CDR3 DNA is TGTGCCTGGAGTCCGAGACTACTCCCCACAGATACGCAGTATTTT. Translating it yields CAWSPRLLPTDTQYF. The full variable domain, completed using reference TRBV30 and TRBJ2-3, is SQTIHQWPATLVQPVGSPLSLECTVEGTSNPNLYWYRQAAGRGLQLLFYSVGIGQISSEVPQNLSASRPQDRQFILSSKKLLLSDSGFYLCAWSPRLLPTDTQYFGPGTRLTVL.

The gene calls are TRBV7-9 and TRBJ1-1; 8 nucleotides line up with TRBD1. J gave up 8 bases and V 2 bases, and 7 bases lay outside the gene matches. The CDR3 consists of 14 residues. CDR1 and CDR2 (germline): SEHNR, FQNEAQ (reference sequence). The CDR3 region is CASSLFRTGREAFF. As DNA, the CDR3 is TGTGCCAGCAGCTTATTTCGGACAGGGAGAGAAGCTTTCTTT.